Listed below are T cell receptor beta chains from one sample, sequenced in a study of neoadjuvant anti-PD-1 for oral cavity cancer. Assay: immunoSEQ multiplex PCR; the TCRdb copy retains only in-frame clones and omits some. The repertoire consists of 37,000 or so clones, with around 40% occurring once and the leading ten covering 16%. The sample in question was tumor tissue, obtained after nivolumab (anti-PD-1) treatment. These receptor sequences come from a person between 35 and 79 years old with oral cavity squamous cell carcinoma. Each CDR3 is given without its conserved first and last residue. A D gene is named only where the DNA matches it firmly.

V,D,J,CDR3
TRBV5-1,TRBD1,TRBJ1-2,ASSFGQGGGYT
TRBV6-5,-,TRBJ2-5,ASSSIPGHETQY
TRBV9,TRBD1,TRBJ2-7,ASSGRGHQDEQY
TRBV11-2,TRBD2,TRBJ2-7,ASSLGVQRGSYEQY
TRBV4-1,TRBD2,TRBJ2-5,ASSQDLGLAGGQETQY
TRBV7-9,-,TRBJ2-7,ASSPRDRSTEQY
TRBV2,-,TRBJ1-3,ASSLGRPQPGNTIY
TRBV5-1,-,TRBJ1-1,ASSSQGGNTEAF
TRBV10-2,-,TRBJ2-5,ASSRTEETQY
TRBV19,-,TRBJ1-1,AVSGLLNTEAF
TRBV2,TRBD2,TRBJ2-3,ASSEGLGGDTQY
TRBV5-1,TRBD1,TRBJ1-2,ASSLTKTGPTYYGYT
TRBV7-8,-,TRBJ2-7,ASSPWPPSYEQY
TRBV25-1,-,TRBJ2-1,ASSEVLGRGQGNEQF
TRBV5-1,TRBD2,TRBJ2-3,ASSEGAGGSTDTQY
TRBV7-9,-,TRBJ2-7,ASSLSNEQY
TRBV9,-,TRBJ2-2,ASSPEGSGRPGELF
TRBV5-4,-,TRBJ2-2,ASSLEGPGRVTGELF
TRBV28,-,TRBJ1-4,AAGEAEKLF
TRBV6-1,-,TRBJ1-3,ASSGHLGNTIY
TRBV18,-,TRBJ1-1,ASSPGTEGVEAF
TRBV5-1,TRBD2,TRBJ2-3,ASSLQRDTDTQY
TRBV5-8,TRBD2,TRBJ2-5,ASSPGLADFQETQY
TRBV11-3,-,TRBJ2-1,ASSLGQGQQF
TRBV5-4,TRBD2,TRBJ2-7,ASSDRGGRYEQY
TRBV5-8,TRBD1,TRBJ1-2,ASSRIGQDYYGYT
TRBV7-6,TRBD1,TRBJ2-6,ASSLVTGVGANVLT
TRBV18,TRBD2,TRBJ2-1,ASSPGTSGIIYNEQF
TRBV29-1,-,TRBJ2-1,RVKSGSNEQF
TRBV20-1,-,TRBJ2-7,SARQSYEQY
TRBV19,-,TRBJ2-7,ASSGGGYEQY